This paragraph covers one T cell receptor beta chain sequence. Germline V gives CDR1 SEHNR, CDR2 FQNEAQ (reference sequence). The V end was cut by 4 bases, the J end by 0 bases, with 16 bases between. This CDR3 is built from 17 residues. The source of the sample is a study of blood T cell repertoires in COVID-19. The overall study: Some COVID-19 samples were acute and others convalescent; all came from the United States, Italy and Spain. In each case, the material was cDNA or gDNA derived from T cells, B-cell-depleted T cells, or PBMCs.

TCRdb's table, derived via immunoSEQ multiplex PCR, lists solely in-frame clones and lacks some. The profile covers around 130,000 clones, with roughly 88% appearing a single time and around 2.1% taken by the ten largest. Sequences were obtained from peripheral blood. The chain has TRBV7-9 and TRBJ2-1; perhaps TRBD2 as D (6 bases). The sequence derives from a man aged 70 or older with active COVID-19. CDR3 region: CASSSPPDGSSYNEQFF. CDR3 nucleotide sequence: TGTGCCAGCAGCTCCCCCCCGGACGGGAGCTCCTACAATGAGCAGTTCTTC.